Sequencing of this TCR beta chain was carried out in a study of CD8+CD57+ T cells in acquired aplastic anemia. Study overall: The average for DNA from sorted CD4+ and CD8+ cells was roughly 3 ug. Regarding the study as a whole: It was found that more than 25 CD8+ CDR3 sequences were shared between patients and controls.

Genomic DNA was employed as the template in profiling TCR beta VDJ and CDR3. TCRdb used MiXCR to reprocess the reads, holding one entry per CDR3 protein. The repertoire consists of around 190,000 distinct CDR3 sequences, with around 50% occurring once and the leading ten covering 16%. This clonotype was detected many times. Its antigen is still unknown. This TCR was recovered from a human donor in good health, serving as a control. Material for sequencing was sorted CD4+, CD8+, or CD8+CD57+ T cells (not recorded which) from PBMCs.

The DNA of the CDR3 is TGCAGTGCTAGATCGGAATCCGGGACCGTCAATCAGCCCCAGCATTTT. It specifies CSARSESGTVNQPQHF. The chain employs TRBV20-1 and TRBJ1-5, with D maybe TRBD1 (5 bases). V lost 2 bases, J lost 3 bases, and 17 bases lay in between. The germline CDR1 and CDR2 sequences are DFQATT and SNEGSKA (reference sequence). This CDR3 has 16 amino acids.